The rows below give T cell receptor beta chains drawn from one sample of a study of vaccination and CD4 T cells after COVID-19. TCRdb re-called the PCR reads through MiXCR, storing one row per CDR3 protein. The sample carries roughly 26,000 distinct CDR3 sequences, roughly 38% recorded once. No cognate antigen is known for these TCRs. The material sequenced was CD4+ T cells from blood, cultured in vitro, taken about 7 months after SARS-CoV-2 vaccination. Receptors were obtained from a human donor who had recovered from COVID-19. Each CDR3 is given with its conserved first and last residue. A D gene is named only where the DNA matches it firmly. Size values are once, few and many counts, or a class for expanded clones, and some rows have none.

>TRBV7-3|.|TRBJ2-3|.
CASSRGSGTQYF
TGTGCCAGCAGCCGCGGATCGGGGACGCAGTATTTT
>TRBV6-1|.|TRBJ2-1|.
CASSPGKGGSVEQFF
TGTGCCAGCAGCCCCGGAAAGGGCGGGTCGGTTGAGCAGTTCTTC
>TRBV20-1|TRBD2|TRBJ2-1|.
CSASRQSGTSGYNEQFF
TGCAGTGCTAGTCGTCAAAGCGGGACTAGCGGATACAATGAGCAGTTCTTC
>TRBV2|.|TRBJ1-5|.
CASSRTQPQHF
TGTGCCAGCAGTCGAACACAGCCCCAGCATTTT
>TRBV27|.|TRBJ2-7|few
CASRTYGSYEQYF
TGTGCCAGCAGGACGTACGGATCCTACGAGCAGTACTTC
>TRBV7-9|.|TRBJ1-6|few
CASSLVSSYNSPLHF
TGTGCCAGCAGCTTAGTAAGCTCCTATAATTCACCCCTCCACTTT
>TRBV11-2|TRBD1|TRBJ2-5|few
CASSVDREETQYF
TGTGCCAGCAGCGTGGACAGGGAAGAGACCCAGTACTTC
>TRBV10-3|.|TRBJ2-6|once
CAISGRGGSGANVLTF
TGTGCCATCAGTGGCAGGGGAGGCTCTGGGGCCAACGTCCTGACTTTC
>TRBV6-1|.|TRBJ1-2|few
CASSRGGNYGYTF
TGTGCCAGCAGCCGAGGGGGTAACTATGGCTACACCTTC
>TRBV7-9|.|TRBJ2-5|.
CASSPQARLETQYF
TGTGCCAGCAGCCCGCAGGCCCGTTTGGAGACCCAGTACTTC
>TRBV20-1|.|TRBJ1-1|once
CSAGAAGVGRTEAFF
TGCAGTGCTGGAGCGGCGGGGGTCGGGCGCACTGAAGCTTTCTTT
>TRBV7-3|.|TRBJ2-7|.
CASSSSGTDSYEQYF
TGTGCCAGCAGCTCTTCCGGGACGGACTCCTACGAGCAGTACTTC
>TRBV7-9|.|TRBJ1-1|few
CASSLTGREGAFF
TGTGCCAGCAGCCTCACAGGCCGTGAGGGGGCTTTCTTT
>TRBV6-1|.|TRBJ2-5|.
CASRGHRDIQETQYF
TGTGCCAGCAGGGGACACCGGGATATACAAGAGACCCAGTACTTC
>TRBV2|TRBD1|TRBJ1-1|.
CASRYGTVAEAFF
TGTGCCAGCAGGTACGGGACAGTAGCTGAAGCTTTCTTT
>TRBV28|.|TRBJ2-7|.
CASSPRGSYEQYF
TGTGCCAGCAGTCCCCGGGGGTCTTACGAGCAGTACTTC
>TRBV28|TRBD2|TRBJ2-5|few
CASSLIGLAEQETQYF
TGTGCCAGCAGTTTAATTGGGCTAGCGGAACAAGAGACCCAGTACTTC
>TRBV7-3|.|TRBJ1-1|few
CASSWTVNTEAFF
TGTGCCAGCAGCTGGACAGTGAACACTGAAGCTTTCTTT
>TRBV7-8|.|TRBJ1-5|.
CASSLVRPARQPQHF
TGTGCCAGCAGCTTAGTACGGCCCGCGCGGCAGCCCCAGCATTTT
>TRBV11-3|TRBD1|TRBJ2-2|.
CASSLVGQGAGELFF
TGTGCCAGCAGCTTAGTGGGACAGGGGGCCGGGGAGCTGTTTTTT
>TRBV7-9|TRBD1|TRBJ1-2|.
CASSLAGTGMYGYTF
TGTGCCAGCAGCTTAGCGGGGACAGGGATGTATGGCTACACCTTC
>TRBV7-3|.|TRBJ2-2|.
CASSGTGPAAGGELFF
TGTGCCAGCAGCGGAACAGGGCCGGCTGCAGGCGGGGAGCTGTTTTTT
>TRBV20-1|TRBD2|TRBJ2-2|.
CSARELAENTGELFF
TGCAGTGCTAGAGAGCTAGCGGAAAACACCGGGGAGCTGTTTTTT
>TRBV6-2/TRBV6-3|TRBD2|TRBJ2-1|.
CASSSPGLLNEQFF
TGTGCCAGCAGTTCCCCGGGACTACTAAATGAGCAGTTCTTC
>TRBV18|TRBD1|TRBJ2-7|.
CASSRGQGPYEQYF
TGTGCCAGCTCACGCGGACAGGGACCTTACGAGCAGTACTTC
>TRBV29-1|TRBD2|TRBJ2-7|.
CSVRTSGKYEQYF
TGCAGCGTTCGGACTAGCGGGAAGTACGAGCAGTACTTC
>TRBV6-1|.|TRBJ2-1|few
CASSQGLGAINEQFF
TGTGCCAGCAGCCAGGGGTTAGGGGCAATCAATGAGCAGTTCTTC
>TRBV6-2/TRBV6-3|.|TRBJ2-7|few
CASRLRALYEQYF
TGTGCCAGCAGACTTCGAGCGCTCTACGAGCAGTACTTC